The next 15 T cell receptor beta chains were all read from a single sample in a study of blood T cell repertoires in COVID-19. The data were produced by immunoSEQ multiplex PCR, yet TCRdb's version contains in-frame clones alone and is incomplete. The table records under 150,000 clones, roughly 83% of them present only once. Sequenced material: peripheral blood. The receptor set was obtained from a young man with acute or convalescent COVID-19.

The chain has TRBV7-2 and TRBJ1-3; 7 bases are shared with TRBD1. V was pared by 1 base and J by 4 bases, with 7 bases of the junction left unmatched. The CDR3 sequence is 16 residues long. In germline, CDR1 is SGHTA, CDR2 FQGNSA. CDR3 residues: CASSLGTGTVGNTIYF. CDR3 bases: TGTGCCAGCAGCTTAGGGACGGGGACAGTCGGAAACACCATATATTTT.

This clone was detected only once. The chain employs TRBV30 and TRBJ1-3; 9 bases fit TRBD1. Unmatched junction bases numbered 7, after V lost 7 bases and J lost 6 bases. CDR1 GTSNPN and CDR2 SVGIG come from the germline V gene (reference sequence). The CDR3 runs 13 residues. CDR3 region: CAYYRGLKNTIYF. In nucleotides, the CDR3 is TGTGCCTACTACAGGGGGCTTAAAAACACCATATATTTT.

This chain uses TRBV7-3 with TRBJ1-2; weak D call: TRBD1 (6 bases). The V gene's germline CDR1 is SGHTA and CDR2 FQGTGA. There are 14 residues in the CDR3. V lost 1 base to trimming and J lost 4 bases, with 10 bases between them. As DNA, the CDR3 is TGTGCCAGCAGCTTAAGCCCACAGGGCTATGGCTACACCTTC. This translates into CASSLSPQGYGYTF.

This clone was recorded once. In DNA, the CDR3 is TGTGCCACCTATGGTCCTAGCTCTGGGGCCAACGTCCTGACTTTC. This encodes CATYGPSSGANVLTF. The rearrangement joins TRBV2 to TRBJ2-6, with D hard to call. Trimming pared 10 bases from V and 0 bases from J, leaving 13 bases between. Germline V gene lookup returns CDR1 SNHLY and CDR2 FYNNEI. The CDR3 contains 15 residues.

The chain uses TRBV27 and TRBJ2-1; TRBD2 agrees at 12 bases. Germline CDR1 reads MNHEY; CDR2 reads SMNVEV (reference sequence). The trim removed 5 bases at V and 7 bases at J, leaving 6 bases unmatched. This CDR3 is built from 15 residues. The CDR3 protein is CASSPRLAGANEQFF. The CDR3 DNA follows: TGTGCCAGCAGTCCAAGACTAGCGGGAGCGAATGAGCAGTTCTTC.

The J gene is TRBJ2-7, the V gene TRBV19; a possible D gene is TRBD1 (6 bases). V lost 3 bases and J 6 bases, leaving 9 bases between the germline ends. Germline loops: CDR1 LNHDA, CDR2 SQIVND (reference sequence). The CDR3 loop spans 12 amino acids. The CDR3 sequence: CASSIIGGEQYV. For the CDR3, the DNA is TGTGCCAGTAGTATCATAGGGGGCGAGCAGTACGTC.

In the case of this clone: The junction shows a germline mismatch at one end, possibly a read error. CDR3 sequence: CASSLLSRGVIFF. The DNA of the CDR3 is TGTGCCAGCAGTTTATTGTCCAGGGGCGTTATATTTTTT. This rearrangement joins TRBV12-3 or TRBV12-4 to TRBJ1-1; D is perhaps TRBD1 (6 bases). The length of the CDR3 is 13 residues.

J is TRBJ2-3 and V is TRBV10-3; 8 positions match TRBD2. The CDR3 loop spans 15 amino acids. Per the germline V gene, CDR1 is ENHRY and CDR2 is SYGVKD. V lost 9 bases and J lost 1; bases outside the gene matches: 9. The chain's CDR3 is CAIGKAGVGTDTQYF. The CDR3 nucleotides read TGTGCCATTGGGAAAGCGGGAGTTGGCACAGATACGCAGTATTTT.

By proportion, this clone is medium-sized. For the CDR3, the DNA is TGCGCCAGCAGCTCCGGGACTAGCGGGGGGGCTAGCACAGATACGCAGTATTTT. It specifies CASSSGTSGGASTDTQYF. The V and J genes are TRBV5-1 and TRBJ2-3; 16 nucleotides align to TRBD2. After removal of 3 bases from V and 0 bases from J, the junction contained 4 bases not matched to a gene. Germline V gives CDR1 SGHRS, CDR2 YFSETQ. The CDR3 consists of 18 residues.

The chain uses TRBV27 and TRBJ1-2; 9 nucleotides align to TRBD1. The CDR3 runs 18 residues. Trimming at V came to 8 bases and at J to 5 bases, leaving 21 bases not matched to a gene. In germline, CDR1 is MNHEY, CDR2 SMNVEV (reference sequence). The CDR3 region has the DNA TGTGCCAGCCGGTTTAGGGGAACCGGGACAGGGCTAATGTATGGCTACACCTTC. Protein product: CASRFRGTGTGLMYGYTF.

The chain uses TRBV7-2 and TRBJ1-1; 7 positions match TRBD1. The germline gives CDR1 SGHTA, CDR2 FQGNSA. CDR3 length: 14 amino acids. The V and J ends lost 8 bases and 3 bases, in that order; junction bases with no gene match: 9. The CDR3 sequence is CASRVFTGDTEAFF. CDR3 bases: TGTGCCAGCCGAGTATTCACAGGGGACACTGAAGCTTTCTTT.

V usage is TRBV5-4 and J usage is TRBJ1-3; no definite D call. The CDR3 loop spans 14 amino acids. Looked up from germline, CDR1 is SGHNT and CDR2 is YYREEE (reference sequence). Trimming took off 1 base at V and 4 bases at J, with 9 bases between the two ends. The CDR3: CASSLQTTGNTIYF. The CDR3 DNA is TGTGCCAGCAGCTTGCAGACTACGGGAAACACCATATATTTT.

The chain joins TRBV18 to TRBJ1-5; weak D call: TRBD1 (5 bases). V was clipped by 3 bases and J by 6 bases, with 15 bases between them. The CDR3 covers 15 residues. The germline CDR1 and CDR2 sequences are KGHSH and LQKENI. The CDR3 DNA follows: TGTGCCAGCTCACCGGGGCAGGGCAGAGGTCAGCCCCAGCATTTT. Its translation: CASSPGQGRGQPQHF.

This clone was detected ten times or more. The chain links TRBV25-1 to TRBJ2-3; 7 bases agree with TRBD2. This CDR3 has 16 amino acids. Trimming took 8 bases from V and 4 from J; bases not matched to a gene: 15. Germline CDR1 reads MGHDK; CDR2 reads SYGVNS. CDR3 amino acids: CASASLGEGPADTQYF. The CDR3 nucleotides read TGTGCCAGCGCTTCTCTGGGGGAGGGCCCGGCAGATACGCAGTATTTT.

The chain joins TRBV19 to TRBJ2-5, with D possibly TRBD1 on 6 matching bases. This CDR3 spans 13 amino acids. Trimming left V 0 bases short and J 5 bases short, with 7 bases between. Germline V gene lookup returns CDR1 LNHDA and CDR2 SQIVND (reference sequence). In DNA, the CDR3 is TGTGCCAGTAGTATAGACAGGGGCGAGACCCAGTACTTC. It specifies CASSIDRGETQYF.